This T cell receptor (beta chain) was obtained from a study of CD8+ T cells in alopecia areata. cDNA serving as the sequencing template came from extracted, reverse transcribed RNA. The assay was immunoSEQ multiplex PCR, and TCRdb's table has in-frame clones only and misses some. In the table there are about 97,000 clones, roughly two fifths of which are singletons. The TCR was taken from a human donor with alopecia areata. The sequencing sample was made of CD4+ T cells sorted from blood.

CDR3 coding DNA: TGTGCCAGCACTGGACAGGGTCAACAGCCCCAGCATTTT. It is translated as CASTGQGQQPQHF. V usage is TRBV18 and J usage is TRBJ1-5; 8 nucleotides agree with TRBD1. The CDR3 covers 13 residues. The J segment lost 7 bases and the V segment lost 8 bases, leaving 7 bases of the junction unmatched. The germline CDR1 and CDR2 sequences are KGHSH and LQKENI.